The 27 T cell receptor beta chains reported below all come from one sample, sequenced in a study of T cells expressing NK-cell markers. For each CDR3 protein, TCRdb gives one entry from its re-call of the 5' RACE reads, without DNA. The table for this sample gives under 200,000 distinct CDR3 sequences. The sequenced sample consisted of blood T cells: a sorted CD56 or NKG2C T cell subset, CD4+ or CD8+ T cells, or bulk PBMC T cells (not recorded which). Receptors were obtained from a woman between 18 and 70 years old in good health.

The genes are TRBV20-1 and TRBJ2-5. Germline assignment: CDR1 DFQATT and CDR2 SNEGSKA (reference sequence). There are 14 residues in the CDR3. CDR3 residues: CSVITARVQETQYF.

This sequence joins TRBV29-1 and TRBJ2-1; TCRdb returns TRBD2, unconfirmable since there is no DNA. Germline CDR1 is SQVTM and CDR2 is ANQGSEA. The CDR3 sequence is 15 residues long. The CDR3 sequence: CSVGFSGNSYNEQFF.

V is TRBV7-3 and J is TRBJ1-2. The CDR3 spans 13 residues. Germline V gene lookup returns CDR1 SGHTA and CDR2 FQGTGA. The CDR3 loop is CASSERDLGGYTF.

This sequence joins TRBV7-3 and TRBJ2-5; the D call of TRBD2 rests on TCRdb alone, since no DNA is present to check it. The V gene's germline CDR1 is SGHTA and CDR2 FQGTGA. This CDR3 spans 13 amino acids. This CDR3 reads CASSVSTRETQYF. Full variable domain (remainder filled in from reference TRBV7-3 and TRBJ2-5): GAGVSQTPSNKVTEKGKYVELRCDPISGHTALYWYRQSLGQGPEFLIYFQGTGAADDSGLPNDRFFAVRPEGSVSTLKIQRTERGDSAVYLCASSVSTRETQYFGPGTRLLVL.

The V call is TRBV28, the J call TRBJ2-7. Looked up from germline, CDR1 is MDHEN and CDR2 is SYDVKM. There are 11 residues in the CDR3. The CDR3 sequence is CASSLFGSQYF.

The J gene is TRBJ2-7, the V gene TRBV24-1; TCRdb names TRBD1, which stays unverified in the absence of DNA. The CDR3 is 13 amino acids. Germline assignment: CDR1 KGHDR and CDR2 SFDVKD. The CDR3 is CATSRDATYEQYF.

The chain joins TRBV10-3 to TRBJ2-7; TCRdb designates TRBD2, a call that cannot be tested without DNA. The CDR3 has 16 residues. CDR1 ENHRY and CDR2 SYGVKD come from the germline V gene. This CDR3 reads CAISERKEGSSYEQYF.

The chain links TRBV5-1 to TRBJ1-1; TCRdb's D gene call, TRBD1, goes unchecked for lack of DNA. The V gene's germline CDR1 is SGHRS and CDR2 YFSETQ. The CDR3 has 14 amino acids. The CDR3 loop reads CASSLQASGTEAFF.

The rearrangement links TRBV3-1 to TRBJ1-2; TCRdb gives TRBD1 as the D gene, but with no DNA this cannot be confirmed. CDR3 length: 13 residues. CDR1 is LGHDT, CDR2 YNNKEL, per germline (reference sequence). The CDR3 sequence is CASSQGQGVGYTF.

This chain joins TRBV5-1 and TRBJ2-2; absent DNA, TCRdb's TRBD2 call cannot be checked. The CDR3 is 16 amino acids. Germline V CDR1 and CDR2: SGHRS, YFSETQ. CDR3 loop: CASSIGTSGATGELFF.

The V call is TRBV5-1, the J call TRBJ2-6; the TCRdb call, TRBD1, lacks DNA for checking. The CDR3 consists of 19 residues. CDR1 is SGHRS, CDR2 YFSETQ, per germline. CDR3 sequence: CASSLAPQGPHSGANVLTF.

The V call is TRBV7-9, the J call TRBJ1-4; TCRdb's assignment of TRBD1 cannot be checked, as there is no DNA. The germline V gene encodes CDR1 SEHNR and CDR2 FQNEAQ (reference sequence). The length of the CDR3 is 14 residues. The CDR3 loop reads CASSSGTGVEKLFF.

This sequence joins TRBV7-9 and TRBJ1-1. CDR1 and CDR2 (germline): SEHNR, FQNEAQ (reference sequence). The CDR3 is made up of 11 amino acids. This chain's CDR3 is CASSLITEAFF.

The V gene is TRBV7-2, the J gene TRBJ2-3; absent DNA, TCRdb's TRBD1 call cannot be checked. This CDR3 is built from 15 residues. Germline CDR1 SGHTA, CDR2 FQGNSA. This CDR3 is CASSSIKRGGDTQYF.

The rearrangement links TRBV11-1 to TRBJ2-2; TCRdb proposes TRBD1, but this gene call is untestable without DNA. CDR1 is SGHAT, CDR2 FQDESV, per germline (reference sequence). The CDR3 totals 15 residues. The CDR3 reads CASSLKTGGTGELFF.

This chain links TRBV9 with TRBJ1-3. The CDR3 is 13 amino acids. Germline V CDR1 and CDR2: SGDLS, YYNGEE. This CDR3 is CASSGRGGNTIYF.

The chain employs TRBV25-1 and TRBJ2-7; checking the TCRdb D call of TRBD1 is not possible without DNA. There are 12 residues in the CDR3. Germline V gene sequence: CDR1 MGHDK, CDR2 SYGVNS. This CDR3 is CASSGTGFSLYF.

The chain joins TRBV7-3 to TRBJ2-7; TCRdb reports TRBD1, a call that lacks DNA to check it against. This CDR3 has 15 residues. Germline-derived CDR1 and CDR2 are SGHTA and FQGTGA. This chain's CDR3 is CASSLMPGQTYEQYF.

The V and J genes are TRBV7-2 and TRBJ2-5; lacking DNA, the TRBD1 call made by TCRdb goes unchecked. The germline V gene has CDR1 SGHTA and CDR2 FQGNSA. This CDR3 is built from 14 residues. The CDR3 sequence: CASSSLGGQETQYF.

The rearrangement joins TRBV6-4 to TRBJ2-3; TCRdb's D gene call, TRBD1, goes unchecked for lack of DNA. The CDR3 loop spans 16 amino acids. CDR1 and CDR2 (germline): MRHNA, SNTAGT. The CDR3 sequence: CASSDSPGAFTDTQYF.

This chain links TRBV5-1 with TRBJ2-3; TCRdb's D call, TRBD2, is unchecked because there is no DNA. The V gene's germline CDR1 is SGHRS and CDR2 YFSETQ. The CDR3 runs 18 residues. CDR3 residues: CASSDPRGGSGGAETQYF.

The CDR3 sequence: CANQDRTENSPLHF. The chain recombines TRBV2 with TRBJ1-6; TCRdb names TRBD1, which stays unverified in the absence of DNA. The CDR3 has 14 amino acids. Germline CDR1 reads SNHLY; CDR2 reads FYNNEI.

V and J are TRBV18 and TRBJ2-1; the TRBD2 assignment by TCRdb is unverifiable without DNA. This CDR3 is 16 amino acids long. Per germline, CDR1 KGHSH and CDR2 LQKENI. The CDR3 region is CASSPPAGRNYNEQFF.

The chain uses TRBV7-8 and TRBJ2-1. The CDR3 is 12 residues long. Germline CDR1 is SGHVS and CDR2 is FQNEAQ. CDR3 in amino acids: CASSFPGTKQFF.

The V and J genes are TRBV5-4 and TRBJ2-7; TCRdb gives TRBD1 as the D gene, but with no DNA this cannot be confirmed. Germline V gene lookup returns CDR1 SGHNT and CDR2 YYREEE (reference sequence). The CDR3 loop spans 15 amino acids. CDR3 residues: CASSSTGNKAYEQYF.

The V and J genes are TRBV12-3 or TRBV12-4 and TRBJ2-3; as DNA is missing, the TRBD1 call by TCRdb cannot be tested. This CDR3 contains 15 residues. The CDR3 loop is CASSFWGGAEDTQYF.

V is TRBV28 and J is TRBJ1-6. The V gene's germline CDR1 is MDHEN and CDR2 SYDVKM. The CDR3 has 15 amino acids. The CDR3 reads CASSSGGSYNSPLHF.